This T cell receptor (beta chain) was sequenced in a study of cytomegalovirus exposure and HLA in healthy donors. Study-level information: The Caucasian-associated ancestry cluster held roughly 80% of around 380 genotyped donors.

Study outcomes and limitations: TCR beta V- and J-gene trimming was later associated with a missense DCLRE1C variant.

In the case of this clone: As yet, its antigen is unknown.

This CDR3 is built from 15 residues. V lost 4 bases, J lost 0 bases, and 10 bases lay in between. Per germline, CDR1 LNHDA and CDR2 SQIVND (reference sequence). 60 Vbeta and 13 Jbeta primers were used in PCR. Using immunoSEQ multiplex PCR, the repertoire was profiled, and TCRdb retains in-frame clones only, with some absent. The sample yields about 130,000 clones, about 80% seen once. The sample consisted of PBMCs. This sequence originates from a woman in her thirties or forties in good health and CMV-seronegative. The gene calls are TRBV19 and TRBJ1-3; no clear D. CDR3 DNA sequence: TGTGCCAGTAGTACGACACCCACCTCTGGAAACACCATATATTTT. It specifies CASSTTPTSGNTIYF.